The 4 T cell receptor beta chains presented below share a single source sample, sequenced in a study of T cells in localized non-small cell lung cancer. The protocol was immunoSEQ multiplex PCR, while the TCRdb copy is restricted to in-frame clones and leaves out a portion. The table has 13,000 or so clones, approximately 28% seen once. Material: lung tumor tissue, obtained before any cancer treatment. The origin of the receptors is a female donor older than 55 with stage I lung adenocarcinoma.

This clone has at least ten counts. The V call is TRBV6-8, the J call TRBJ2-3; D is perhaps TRBD2 (5 bases). There are 15 residues in the CDR3. Trimming cost V 10 bases and J 2 bases, with 19 bases left between them. Germline loops: CDR1 MNHGY, CDR2 SAAAGT. CDR3 DNA: TGTGCCATCAGGCCCCAAAGAGGGCTCACAGATACGCAGTATTTT. Protein: CAIRPQRGLTDTQYF.

This clone was seen a handful of times. The gene calls are TRBV11-3 and TRBJ2-1, with 8 bases identical to TRBD2. The V and J ends lost 3 bases and 6 bases, in that order; junction bases with no gene match: 4. The CDR3 is made up of 14 amino acids. The V gene's germline CDR1 is SGHNT and CDR2 YENEEA. The CDR3 DNA follows: TGTGCCAGCAGCTTGAGCGGGGGCGTCAATGAGCAGTTCTTC. Protein sequence: CASSLSGGVNEQFF.

This clone was found many times. CDR3 in amino acids: CASSEALGQGAFF. CDR3 sequence (DNA): TGTGCCAGCAGTGAAGCGCTAGGGCAGGGAGCTTTCTTT. V usage is TRBV6-1 and J usage is TRBJ1-1; D is possibly TRBD1 (5 bases). V lost 0 bases to trimming and J lost 10 bases, with 12 bases between them. This CDR3 has 13 residues. The V gene's germline CDR1 is MNHNS and CDR2 SASEGT.

This clone is medium-sized by share. The chain combines TRBV28 with TRBJ1-2; D is uncertain. Deletions cut 3 bases from V and 5 bases from J, with 7 bases between. Germline lookup yields CDR1 MDHEN and CDR2 SYDVKM. The CDR3 totals 12 residues. The DNA of the CDR3 is TGTGCCAGCAGTTTTACAGATTATGGCTACACCTTC. Translation: CASSFTDYGYTF.